This passage covers 19 T cell receptor beta chains from one sample sequenced in a study of molecular identifiers for immune sequencing clone quantification. Via MiXCR, TCRdb re-called the PCR reads, giving one row per CDR3 protein. Found here are around 460,000 distinct CDR3 sequences, about a fifth of them singletons; the top ten hold roughly 0.81%. Sequenced sample: naive CD8+ T cells from blood, with Jurkat cell RNA spiked in. The subset here: FACS-sorted CD8+CD4-CCR7+CD45RA+ naive T cells. The receptors were gathered from a human donor in good health. Some libraries in this study had Jurkat cell RNA spiked in.

This clonotype turned up a few times. The gene calls are TRBV4-1 and TRBJ1-6; D remains ambiguous. V was cut by 1 base and J by 12 bases, with 10 bases left in between. The CDR3 runs 13 residues. Looked up from germline, CDR1 is MGHRA and CDR2 is YSYEKL. In nucleotides, the CDR3 is TGCGCCAGCAGCCAAGGCCTTATGAGACCCCTCCACTTT. Its protein is CASSQGLMRPLHF.

This clonotype was recorded many times. The rearrangement links TRBV3-1 to TRBJ2-2, with 9 positions matching TRBD1. The CDR3 covers 17 residues. Unmatched junction bases numbered 4, after V lost 2 bases and J lost 0 bases. Looked up from germline, CDR1 is LGHDT and CDR2 is YNNKEL (reference sequence). Here the CDR3 DNA reads TGTGCCAGCAGCCAACCCCGACAGGGGGCGAACACCGGGGAGCTGTTTTTT. It yields the protein CASSQPRQGANTGELFF.

As to this clonotype: Being one base from a much bigger clone, this may be a read error. The chain joins TRBV11-2 to TRBJ2-1; D is ambiguous. The CDR3 is 16 amino acids. Germline lookup yields CDR1 SGHAT and CDR2 FQNNGV. This chain's CDR3 is CASSTHTRASYNEQSF. The CDR3 nucleotides read TGTGCCAGCAGCACCCACACCCGGGCCAGCTACAATGAGCAGTCCTTC. Full variable domain (outside the CDR3, taken from reference TRBV11-2 and TRBJ2-1): EAGVAQSPRYKIIEKRQSVAFWCNPISGHATLYWYQQILGQGPKLLIQFQNNGVVDDSQLPKDRFSAERLKGVDSTLKIQPAKLEDSAVYLCASSTHTRASYNEQSFGPGTRLTVL.

V and J are TRBV4-3 and TRBJ2-3; a weak D match, TRBD2 (6 bases). CDR1 and CDR2 from the germline V gene are LGHNA and YSLEER. The CDR3 runs 17 residues. Trimming took off 1 base at V and 2 bases at J, with 16 bases between the two ends. The CDR3 DNA follows: TGCGCCAGCAGCCAAGGGGTCGGGCGGGGAAACACAGATACGCAGTATTTT. Its translation: CASSQGVGRGNTDTQYF.

On this clonotype: Just one base apart from a much larger clone, this may be a read error. V usage is TRBV2 and J usage is TRBJ1-5; D may be TRBD1 (6 bases). The CDR3 runs to 18 residues. Germline V gives CDR1 SNHLY, CDR2 FYNNEI. V dropped 8 bases and J dropped 0 bases, with 23 bases sitting between them. CDR3 DNA sequence: TGTGCCAGCGGCGGAGCAGGGGCCGCCGAATATAGCAATCAGCCCCAGCATTTT. This translates into CASGGAGAAEYSNQPQHF.

Concerning this clonotype itself: This could be a read error, since a much larger clone is one nucleotide away. The chain recombines TRBV28 with TRBJ1-6, with D unresolved. Trimming stripped 3 bases from V and 14 bases from J, with 17 bases between. The V gene's germline CDR1 is MDHEN and CDR2 SYDVKM. The CDR3 has 14 amino acids. The CDR3 protein is CASSFRGKFGSLHF. As DNA, the CDR3 is TGTGCCAGCAGTTTTCGAGGAAAGTTTGGATCCCTCCACTTT.

The genes are TRBV27 and TRBJ1-5; 8 bases map to TRBD1. V lost 4 bases, J lost 2 bases, and 1 base stayed unmatched. Germline CDR1 is MNHEY and CDR2 is SMNVEV (reference sequence). CDR3 length: 14 amino acids. The CDR3 region has the DNA TGTGCCAGCAGTTGGACAGGGCGCAATCAGCCCCAGCATTTT. This encodes CASSWTGRNQPQHF.

This clonotype was seen at least ten times. The rearrangement links TRBV3-1 to TRBJ1-1, with 8 positions matching TRBD1. Germline CDR1 and CDR2: LGHDT and YNNKEL (reference sequence). Trimming removed 4 bases from V and 4 bases from J; junction bases left unmatched: 2. CDR3 size: 13 residues. The CDR3 loop is CASSPGGFTEAFF. The CDR3 DNA reads TGTGCCAGCAGCCCAGGGGGCTTCACTGAAGCTTTCTTT.

This clonotype occurred many times. The gene calls are TRBV5-1 and TRBJ2-5; D is perhaps TRBD2 (5 bases). The CDR3 spans 13 residues. CDR1 SGHRS and CDR2 YFSETQ come from the germline V gene. Trimming took 5 bases from V and 5 from J, leaving 13 bases between them. The chain's CDR3 is CASSGSGGETQYF. The CDR3 DNA follows: TGCGCCAGCAGTGGGTCCGGAGGTGAGACCCAGTACTTC.

The rearrangement links TRBV7-9 to TRBJ2-3; TRBD1 matches 7 bases. This CDR3 spans 15 amino acids. J gave up 2 bases and V 5 bases, and 7 bases lay outside the gene matches. The germline V gene encodes CDR1 SEHNR and CDR2 FQNEAQ (reference sequence). The CDR3 reads CASSHTGEPTDTQYF. CDR3 DNA: TGTGCCAGCAGCCATACAGGGGAACCCACAGATACGCAGTATTTT.

There are many counts of this clonotype. The V and J genes are TRBV12-3 or TRBV12-4 and TRBJ2-5; D is uncertain. This CDR3 contains 13 residues. V was pared by 3 bases and J by 3 bases, with 8 bases between. The CDR3 loop is CASSFGPKETQYF. DNA for the CDR3: TGTGCCAGCAGTTTTGGACCTAAAGAGACCCAGTACTTC.

With regard to this clonotype: The CDR3 end shows no conserved phenylalanine or tryptophan, and so a read error is likely. The CDR3 spells CASSTTAGYTL. The CDR3 DNA is TGTGCCAGCAGCACGACGGCCGGCTACACCCTC. V usage is TRBV5-3 and J usage is TRBJ1-2; D gene uncertain. TRBV5-3 is annotated as an ORF whose role is uncertain. V lost 8 bases and J lost 8, with 13 bases in between. The CDR3 is made up of 11 amino acids.

The table lists this clonotype with a few counts. The gene calls are TRBV13 and TRBJ2-2; tentative D call: TRBD1 (6 bases). There are 13 residues in the CDR3. Trimming stripped 5 bases from V and 7 bases from J, with 11 bases between. Germline V gene data show CDR1 as PRHDT and CDR2 as FYEKMQ (reference sequence). The CDR3 sequence: CASSKGTLGELFF. CDR3 nucleotide sequence: TGTGCCAGCAGCAAAGGGACACTCGGGGAGCTGTTTTTT.

This clonotype was detected a few times. The chain has TRBV20-1 and TRBJ2-1; 9 positions match TRBD1. The CDR3 extends over 16 amino acids. Trimming removed 3 bases from V and 9 bases from J; junction bases left unmatched: 15. Germline-derived CDR1 and CDR2 are DFQATT and SNEGSKA (reference sequence). CDR3 amino acids: CSASSVARGQGGEQFF. In DNA form, the CDR3 reads TGCAGTGCTAGTAGCGTAGCCCGGGGACAGGGCGGTGAGCAGTTCTTC.

This clonotype was recorded many times. The V and J genes are TRBV6-2 or TRBV6-3 and TRBJ2-3; tentative D call: TRBD2 (7 bases). The CDR3 extends over 16 amino acids. V was clipped by 4 bases and J by 5 bases, with 19 bases between them. CDR1 MNHEY and CDR2 SVGEGT come from the germline V gene. CDR3 DNA: TGTGCCAGCAGTTCCCCGACTAGCCCAGGGGAAGATACGCAGTATTTT. Protein: CASSSPTSPGEDTQYF.

Worth noting for this clonotype: Since a much larger clone is just one base distant, this may be a read error. V and J are TRBV15 and TRBJ2-1; 12 bases map to TRBD2. V shed 1 base, J shed 9 bases, and the junction held 7 bases outside the gene matches. The CDR3 has 16 residues. Per germline, CDR1 LNHNV and CDR2 YYDKDF (reference sequence). Written as DNA, the CDR3 is TGTGCCACCAGCAGAGCCACTAGCGGGAGGACCTTTGAGCAGTTCTTC. Its translation is CATSRATSGRTFEQFF.

This clonotype came up a few times. This chain links TRBV6-2 or TRBV6-3 with TRBJ2-1, with unresolved D. Germline CDR1 is MNHEY and CDR2 is SVGEGT. This CDR3 spans 13 amino acids. The germline V and J ends were trimmed by 4 bases and 5 bases, with 9 bases remaining between them. The CDR3 coding sequence is TGTGCCAGCAGTTTTGGATTCAACAATGAGCAGTTCTTC. Translation gives CASSFGFNNEQFF.

This clonotype has only a few counts. The chain links TRBV3-1 to TRBJ2-1; a weak D match, TRBD1 (5 bases). Between the trimmed V and J ends, which lost 0 bases and 4 bases, there was a span of 13 bases. Germline V gives CDR1 LGHDT, CDR2 YNNKEL (reference sequence). The CDR3 spans 16 residues. CDR3 DNA sequence: TGTGCCAGCAGCCAAGATGGGGCAGGAACGTACAATGAGCAGTTCTTC. The encoded protein is CASSQDGAGTYNEQFF.

This clonotype was counted ten times or more. The V gene is TRBV20-1, the J gene TRBJ1-5, with a tentative D call TRBD1 (5 bases). CDR1 is DFQATT, CDR2 SNEGSKA, per germline (reference sequence). V lost 3 bases to trimming and J lost 5 bases, with 17 bases between them. The length of the CDR3 is 15 residues. DNA of the CDR3: TGCAGTGCTAGGACACGGCAGGGAACGTATCAGCCCCAGCATTTT. It is translated as CSARTRQGTYQPQHF.